The rows below give T cell receptor beta chains drawn from one sample of a study of cytomegalovirus exposure and HLA in healthy donors. Some clones are missing from TCRdb's copy, which holds only in-frame ones; the method was immunoSEQ multiplex PCR. In the table there are tens of thousands of clones, roughly 80% of which are singletons. The specimen was PBMCs. The receptor source for this set is a woman aged 40 to 50 in good health and CMV-seropositive. Both conserved end residues are part of each CDR3. D genes are given only for firm matches. Clone sizes are given selectively: once, few, many, or a class where the clone is expanded.

J | V | D | length | size | CDR3 | DNA
TRBJ1-3 | TRBV7-8 | TRBD1 | 14 | NA | CATKTGGSGNTIYF | TGTGCCACCAAGACAGGGGGCTCTGGAAACACCATATATTTT
TRBJ2-1 | TRBV2 | NA | 14 | NA | CASSPIELDNEQFF | TGTGCCAGCAGTCCCATTGAACTAGACAATGAGCAGTTCTTC
TRBJ1-4 | TRBV5-4 | NA | 14 | NA | CASSLRQTSEKLFF | TGTGCCAGCAGCTTGCGACAGACTTCCGAAAAACTGTTTTTT
TRBJ2-5 | TRBV4-1 | NA | 12 | NA | CASSLMGEAQYF | TGCGCCAGCAGCCTTATGGGAGAGGCCCAGTACTTC
TRBJ2-6 | TRBV19 | NA | 14 | NA | CASSGISGANVLTF | TGTGCCAGTAGCGGGATCTCTGGGGCCAACGTCCTGACTTTC
TRBJ2-7 | TRBV7-3 | NA | 13 | NA | CASSLTGDYEQYF | TGTGCCAGCAGCTTAACAGGGGACTACGAGCAGTACTTC
TRBJ2-3 | TRBV6-5 | TRBD1 | 14 | NA | CASRRTGRSGPQYF | TGTGCCAGCAGAAGGACAGGGAGGAGTGGTCCGCAGTATTTT
TRBJ1-1 | TRBV5-4 | NA | 16 | NA | CASSQARGGLGTEAFF | TGTGCCAGCAGCCAAGCACGGGGGGGTTTGGGCACTGAAGCTTTCTTT
TRBJ2-1 | TRBV20-1 | NA | 10 | NA | CSASDHEQFF | TGCAGTGCCAGTGATCATGAGCAGTTCTTC
TRBJ1-2 | TRBV28 | NA | 12 | NA | CASRRAPYGYTF | TGTGCCAGCAGGCGGGCCCCTTATGGCTACACCTTC
TRBJ2-3 | TRBV6-5 | NA | 14 | NA | CASRLLAPTDTQYF | TGTGCCAGCCGCCTGTTGGCCCCCACAGATACGCAGTATTTT
TRBJ1-3 | TRBV5-1 | TRBD1 | 14 | once | CASSTGQAGNTIYF | TGCGCCAGCAGCACCGGACAGGCTGGAAACACCATATATTTT
TRBJ2-5 | TRBV9 | TRBD1 | 15 | NA | CASSDGTGDVETQYF | TGTGCCAGCAGCGACGGGACAGGGGATGTGGAGACCCAGTACTTC
TRBJ2-5 | TRBV19 | TRBD2 | 13 | NA | CASRLAGEETQYF | TGTGCCAGTAGGCTAGCGGGGGAAGAGACCCAGTACTTC
TRBJ2-7 | TRBV5-6 | NA | 18 | NA | CASSLERGGPRSSYEQYF | TGTGCCAGCAGCTTGGAAAGGGGTGGGCCCCGGAGTTCCTACGAGCAGTACTTC
TRBJ1-1 | TRBV6-6 | NA | 14 | NA | CASSYSTANTEAFF | TGTGCCAGCAGTTATTCGACAGCGAACACTGAAGCTTTCTTT
TRBJ2-5 | TRBV12-5 | NA | 12 | few | CASGLSRETQYF | TGTGCTAGTGGTTTGTCACGGGAGACCCAGTACTTC
TRBJ1-2 | TRBV9 | NA | 14 | NA | CASSVERGYGTYTF | TGTGCCAGCAGCGTAGAACGAGGTTATGGTACCTACACCTTC